This T cell receptor beta chain was profiled in a study of blood T cell repertoires in COVID-19. Overall study context: COVID-19 samples, acute and convalescent, were from the United States, Italy and Spain.

Only a few counts were recorded for this clone. Participants reported their clinical history, and cohort assignment relied on those reports. Donors of Cohort 3 who recovered were those that had two negative PCRs, clearance, or symptom resolution. Trimming removed 0 bases from V and 4 bases from J, with 9 bases in between. Germline values: CDR1 SNHLY, CDR2 FYNNEI. This CDR3 is 14 amino acids long. In the original workflow: The authors estimated nucleated cell counts from reference gene primer amplification. Sequenced by immunoSEQ multiplex PCR; TCRdb stores in-frame clones only, minus some. The V and J calls and the clone size are those of that table, but D and trimming were determined from the DNA. This table has about 250,000 clones, 75% to 90% appearing once.

Input material: PBMCs or T cells enriched from blood (not recorded which). The clonotype comes from a woman aged 18-35 years who had recovered from COVID-19. This chain connects TRBV2 to TRBJ1-2; the D is unclear. The CDR3 sequence: CASSEAGRIYGYTF. CDR3 DNA sequence: TGTGCCAGCAGTGAAGCGGGCAGGATCTATGGCTACACCTTC.